A single sample is the source of the 13 T cell receptor beta chains below, sequenced in a study of blood T cell repertoires in COVID-19. Sequenced by immunoSEQ multiplex PCR; TCRdb stores in-frame clones only, minus some. The sample yields about 170,000 clones, 70% to 90% seen once. Sequencing input: peripheral blood. Receptors originate from a woman of 80 years or more with COVID-19, enrolled during active disease.

V is TRBV20-1 and J is TRBJ1-5, with 9 bases matching TRBD1. The V gene's germline CDR1 is DFQATT and CDR2 SNEGSKA (reference sequence). J gave up 7 bases and V 3 bases, and 10 bases lay outside the gene matches. The CDR3 is made up of 15 amino acids. The chain's CDR3 is CSASSLGTGSQPQHF. The CDR3 nucleotides are TGCAGTGCTAGTTCTCTCGGGACAGGGAGCCAGCCCCAGCATTTT.

Only one count was recorded for this clone. The gene calls are TRBV10-3 and TRBJ2-3, with D perhaps matching TRBD2 (5 bases). The germline gives CDR1 ENHRY, CDR2 SYGVKD. This CDR3 contains 16 residues. The V and J ends lost 3 bases and 0 bases respectively, with 13 bases between them. The DNA for the CDR3 is TGTGCCATCAGTGACGCAGCGGAATCGAGCACAGATACGCAGTATTTT. Translation: CAISDAAESSTDTQYF.

This clone was seen only a few times. V and J are TRBV28 and TRBJ1-5; tentatively, D is TRBD1 (5 bases). CDR1 and CDR2 from the germline V gene are MDHEN and SYDVKM. The CDR3 has 16 residues. With 5 bases removed from V and 4 bases from J, the gap between germline ends came to 18 bases. CDR3 DNA: TGTGCCAGCAGTCGTGGTGGGGCAGAGAGGAATCAGCCCCAGCATTTT. Its protein is CASSRGGAERNQPQHF.

The chain combines TRBV5-1 with TRBJ2-5, with TRBD1 matching 7 bases. The CDR3 runs 14 residues. The J segment lost 4 bases and the V segment lost 2 bases, leaving 5 bases of the junction unmatched. The germline V gene has CDR1 SGHRS and CDR2 YFSETQ. The CDR3 sequence is CASSFGTEAETQYF. The CDR3 bases are TGCGCCAGCAGCTTTGGGACAGAAGCAGAGACCCAGTACTTC.

The rearrangement links TRBV6-2 or TRBV6-3 to TRBJ1-5, with 9 bases matching TRBD1. Germline CDR1 and CDR2: MNHEY and SVGEGT. The CDR3 is 16 amino acids. J was trimmed by 3 bases and V by 5 bases; bases with no gene match: 8. The CDR3 region is CASSRGTGRYNQPQHF. The CDR3 DNA reads as TGTGCCAGCAGTCGCGGGACAGGGCGCTACAATCAGCCCCAGCATTTT.

The rearrangement links TRBV18 to TRBJ2-5; D possibly corresponds to TRBD2 (5 bases). CDR1 and CDR2 from the germline V gene are KGHSH and LQKENI. The CDR3 spans 12 residues. V lost 3 bases and J 11 bases, leaving 13 bases between the germline ends. The CDR3: CASSPPSLSQYF. The DNA for the CDR3 is TGTGCCAGCTCACCTCCTAGCTTATCACAGTACTTC.

This clone was observed a few times. The chain carries TRBV7-6 and TRBJ2-3; 8 nucleotides agree with TRBD2. Germline lookup yields CDR1 SGHVS and CDR2 FNYEAQ. This CDR3 has 18 amino acids. The ends lost 2 bases at V and 0 bases at J; junction bases unmatched: 10. As DNA, the CDR3 is TGTGCCAGCAGCTTAAGATTAGCGGGATCCCTTAGCACAGATACGCAGTATTTT. It specifies CASSLRLAGSLSTDTQYF.

J is TRBJ1-5 and V is TRBV6-6; D is perhaps TRBD1 (6 bases). This CDR3 comprises 14 residues. The V end lost 8 bases, the J end lost 9 bases, and 20 bases lay between the germline ends. Looked up from germline, CDR1 is MNHNY and CDR2 is SVGAGI (reference sequence). The CDR3 region has the DNA TGTGCCAGCTATTCGTTAGAGGGCAGGGGGCCCCAGCATTTT. The encoded protein is CASYSLEGRGPQHF.

The chain recombines TRBV10-3 with TRBJ2-1, with a possible D match to TRBD2 (5 bases). The CDR3 is made up of 15 amino acids. Germline lookup yields CDR1 ENHRY and CDR2 SYGVKD. Trimming removed 0 bases from V and 4 bases from J, with 10 bases in between. The CDR3 spells CAISESRTGYNEQFF. The CDR3 nucleotides are TGTGCCATCAGTGAGTCGAGGACGGGATACAATGAGCAGTTCTTC.

This sequence joins TRBV6-4 and TRBJ1-5; TRBD1 agrees at 7 bases. This CDR3 has 17 residues. J gave up 1 base and V 5 bases, and 11 bases lay outside the gene matches. The V gene's germline CDR1 is MRHNA and CDR2 SNTAGT. The CDR3 sequence is CASSSFGTARSNQPQHF. CDR3 in DNA: TGTGCCAGCAGTTCGTTTGGGACAGCGAGGAGCAATCAGCCCCAGCATTTT.

The gene calls are TRBV7-9 and TRBJ2-2; TRBD2 matches at 10 bases. This CDR3 spans 16 amino acids. With V trimmed by 2 bases and J by 10 bases, 10 bases remained unmatched. Germline V CDR1 and CDR2: SEHNR, FQNEAQ (reference sequence). For the CDR3, the DNA is TGTGCCAGCAGCTTACGGGCTGGGACTAGCGTGGAGGAGCTGTTTTTT. Translated: CASSLRAGTSVEELFF.

V is TRBV2 and J is TRBJ1-3; TRBD1 agrees at 8 bases. The CDR3 has 15 residues. J lost 3 bases, V lost 6 bases, and 7 bases had no gene match. In germline, CDR1 is SNHLY, CDR2 FYNNEI. CDR3 sequence reads: CASRKDRGGGNTIYF. CDR3 in DNA: TGTGCCAGCAGAAAAGACAGGGGAGGTGGAAACACCATATATTTT.

The chain links TRBV28 to TRBJ2-5, with TRBD2 identical over 7 bases. V lost 8 bases, J lost 7 bases, and 7 bases stayed unmatched. This CDR3 is 12 amino acids long. CDR1 MDHEN and CDR2 SYDVKM come from the germline V gene. CDR3 in amino acids: CASETTGGTQYF. The CDR3 DNA follows: TGTGCCAGCGAAACGACGGGGGGGACCCAGTACTTC.